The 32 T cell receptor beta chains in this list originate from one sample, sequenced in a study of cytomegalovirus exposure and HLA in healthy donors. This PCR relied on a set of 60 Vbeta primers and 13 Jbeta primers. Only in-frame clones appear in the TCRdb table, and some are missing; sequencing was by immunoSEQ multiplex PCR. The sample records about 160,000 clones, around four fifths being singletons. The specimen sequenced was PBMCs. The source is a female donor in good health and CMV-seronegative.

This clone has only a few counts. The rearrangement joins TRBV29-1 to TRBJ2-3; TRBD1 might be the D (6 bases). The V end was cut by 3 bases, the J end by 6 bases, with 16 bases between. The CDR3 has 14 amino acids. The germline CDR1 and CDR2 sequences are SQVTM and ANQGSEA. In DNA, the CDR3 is TGCAGCGTTGAGGGCGGCAGGGGAGCTGATACGCAGTATTTT. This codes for CSVEGGRGADTQYF.

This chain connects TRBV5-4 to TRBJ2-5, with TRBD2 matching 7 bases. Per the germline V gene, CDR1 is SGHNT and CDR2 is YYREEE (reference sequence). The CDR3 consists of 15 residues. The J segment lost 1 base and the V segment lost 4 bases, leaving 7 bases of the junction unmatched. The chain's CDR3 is CASSRTSRAQETQYF. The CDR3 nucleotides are TGTGCCAGCAGCAGGACTAGTAGGGCCCAAGAGACCCAGTACTTC.

The chain's CDR3 is CASSSTYEQYF. In DNA form, the CDR3 reads TGTGCCAGCAGCTCAACCTACGAGCAGTACTTC. V gene TRBV7-3 combines with J gene TRBJ2-7; no clear D. Germline V CDR1 and CDR2: SGHTA, FQGTGA. V lost 4 bases, J lost 2 bases, and 3 bases lay in between. This CDR3 has 11 amino acids.

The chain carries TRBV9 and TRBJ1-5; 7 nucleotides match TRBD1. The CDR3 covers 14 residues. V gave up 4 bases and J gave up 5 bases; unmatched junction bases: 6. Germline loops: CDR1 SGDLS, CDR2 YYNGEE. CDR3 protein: CASSPGTEYQPQHF. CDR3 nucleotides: TGTGCCAGCAGCCCCGGGACAGAGTATCAGCCCCAGCATTTT.

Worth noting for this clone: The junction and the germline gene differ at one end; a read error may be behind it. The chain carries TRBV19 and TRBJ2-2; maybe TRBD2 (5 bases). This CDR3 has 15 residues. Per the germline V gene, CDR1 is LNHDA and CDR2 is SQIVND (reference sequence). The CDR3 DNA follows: TGTGCCAGTAGTATAGATCGGCTGAACACCGGGGAGCTGCTTTTT. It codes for CASSIDRLNTGELLF.

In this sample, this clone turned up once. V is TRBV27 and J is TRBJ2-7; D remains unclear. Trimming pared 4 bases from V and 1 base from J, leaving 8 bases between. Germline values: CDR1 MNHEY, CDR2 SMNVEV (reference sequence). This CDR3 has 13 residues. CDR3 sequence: CASSSTPSYEQYF. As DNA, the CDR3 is TGTGCCAGCAGTTCCACTCCTTCCTACGAGCAGTACTTC.

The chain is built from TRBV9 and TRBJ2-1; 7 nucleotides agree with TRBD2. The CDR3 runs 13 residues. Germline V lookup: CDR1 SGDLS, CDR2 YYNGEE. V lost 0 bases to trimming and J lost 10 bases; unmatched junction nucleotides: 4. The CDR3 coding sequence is TGTGCCAGCAGCGTAGCGACTAGCACCGAGCAGTTCTTC. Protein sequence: CASSVATSTEQFF.

CDR3 sequence reads: CASKIGAAVPYGYTF. DNA of the CDR3: TGTGCCAGCAAAATAGGGGCAGCCGTACCCTATGGCTACACCTTC. The rearrangement uses TRBV2 and TRBJ1-2; a weak D match, TRBD1 (5 bases). The length of the CDR3 is 15 residues. The germline V gene encodes CDR1 SNHLY and CDR2 FYNNEI. The V end was cut by 7 bases, the J end by 4 bases, with 19 bases between.

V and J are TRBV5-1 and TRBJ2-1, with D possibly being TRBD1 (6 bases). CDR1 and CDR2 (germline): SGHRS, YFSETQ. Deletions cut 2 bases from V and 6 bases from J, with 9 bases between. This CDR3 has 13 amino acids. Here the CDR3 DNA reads TGCGCCAGCAGCTTAACAGGGCCCAATGAGCAGTTCTTC. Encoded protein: CASSLTGPNEQFF.

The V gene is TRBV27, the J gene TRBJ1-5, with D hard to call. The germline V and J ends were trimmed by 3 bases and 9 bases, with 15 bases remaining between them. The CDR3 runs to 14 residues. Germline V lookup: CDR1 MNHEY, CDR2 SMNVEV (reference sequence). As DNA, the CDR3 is TGTGCCAGCAGTTTCGTGACGGGAGGGAGGCCCCAGCATTTT. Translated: CASSFVTGGRPQHF.

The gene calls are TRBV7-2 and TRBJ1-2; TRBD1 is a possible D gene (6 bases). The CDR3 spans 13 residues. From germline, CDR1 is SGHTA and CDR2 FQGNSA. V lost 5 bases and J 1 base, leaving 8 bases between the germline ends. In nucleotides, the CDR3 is TGTGCCAGCAGCCAGGGGTTTAACTATGGCTACACCTTC. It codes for CASSQGFNYGYTF. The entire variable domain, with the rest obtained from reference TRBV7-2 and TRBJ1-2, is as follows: GAGVSQSPSNKVTEKGKDVELRCDPISGHTALYWYRQSLGQGLEFLIYFQGNSAPDKSGLPSDRFSAERTGGSVSTLTIQRTQQEDSAVYLCASSQGFNYGYTFGSGTRLTVV.

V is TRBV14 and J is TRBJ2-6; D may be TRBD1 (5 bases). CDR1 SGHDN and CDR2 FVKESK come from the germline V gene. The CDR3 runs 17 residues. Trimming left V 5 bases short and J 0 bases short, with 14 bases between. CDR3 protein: CASSTPGQFSGANVLTF. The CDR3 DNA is TGTGCCAGCAGCACCCCAGGGCAATTCTCTGGGGCCAACGTCCTGACTTTC.

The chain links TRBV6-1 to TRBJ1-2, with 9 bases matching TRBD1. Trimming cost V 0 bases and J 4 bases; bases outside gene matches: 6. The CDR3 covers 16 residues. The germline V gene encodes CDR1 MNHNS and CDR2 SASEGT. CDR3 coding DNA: TGTGCCAGCAGTGAAGCTGGGACAGGGTCTGGCTATGGCTACACCTTC. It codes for CASSEAGTGSGYGYTF.

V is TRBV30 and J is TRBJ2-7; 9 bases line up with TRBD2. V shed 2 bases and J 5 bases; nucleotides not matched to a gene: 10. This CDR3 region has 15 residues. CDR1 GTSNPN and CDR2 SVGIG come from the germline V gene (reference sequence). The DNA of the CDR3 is TGTGCCTGGAGTTTCCTGCGGGGGGGGCCCAACGAGCAGTACTTC. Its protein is CAWSFLRGGPNEQYF. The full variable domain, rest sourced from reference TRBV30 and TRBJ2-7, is SQTIHQWPATLVQPVGSPLSLECTVEGTSNPNLYWYRQAAGRGLQLLFYSVGIGQISSEVPQNLSASRPQDRQFILSSKKLLLSDSGFYLCAWSFLRGGPNEQYFGPGTRLTVT.

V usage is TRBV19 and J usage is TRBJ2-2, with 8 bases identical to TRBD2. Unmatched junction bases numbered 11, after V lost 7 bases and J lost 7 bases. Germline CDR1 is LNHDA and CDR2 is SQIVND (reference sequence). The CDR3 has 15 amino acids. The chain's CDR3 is CASNRERELDGELFF. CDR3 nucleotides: TGTGCCAGTAATAGGGAGCGGGAGTTGGACGGGGAGCTGTTTTTT.

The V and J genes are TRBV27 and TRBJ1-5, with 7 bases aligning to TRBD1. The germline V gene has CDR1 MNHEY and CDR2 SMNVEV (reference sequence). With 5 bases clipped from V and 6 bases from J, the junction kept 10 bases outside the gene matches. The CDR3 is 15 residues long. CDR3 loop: CASSPRGTVFQPQHF. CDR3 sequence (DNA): TGTGCCAGCAGTCCGCGCGGGACAGTTTTTCAGCCCCAGCATTTT.

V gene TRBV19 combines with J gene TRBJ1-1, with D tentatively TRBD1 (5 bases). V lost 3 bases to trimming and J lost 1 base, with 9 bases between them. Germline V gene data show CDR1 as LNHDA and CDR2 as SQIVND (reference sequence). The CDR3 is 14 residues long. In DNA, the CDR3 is TGTGCCAGTAGTATGCAGGGAGGGAACACTGAAGCTTTCTTT. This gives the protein CASSMQGGNTEAFF.

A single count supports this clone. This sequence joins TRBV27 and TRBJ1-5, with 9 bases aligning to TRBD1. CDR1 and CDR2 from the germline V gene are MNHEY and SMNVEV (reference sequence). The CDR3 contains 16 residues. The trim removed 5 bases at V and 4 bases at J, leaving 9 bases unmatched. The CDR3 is CASSPLQGARNQPQHF. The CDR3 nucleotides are TGTGCCAGCAGTCCGCTACAGGGGGCGCGAAATCAGCCCCAGCATTTT.

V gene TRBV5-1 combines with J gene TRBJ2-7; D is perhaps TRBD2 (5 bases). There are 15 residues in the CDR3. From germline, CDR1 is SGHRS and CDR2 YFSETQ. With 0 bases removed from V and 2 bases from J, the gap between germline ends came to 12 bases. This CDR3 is CASSLVGEGTYEQYF. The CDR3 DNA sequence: TGCGCCAGCAGCTTGGTAGGAGAGGGCACCTACGAGCAGTACTTC. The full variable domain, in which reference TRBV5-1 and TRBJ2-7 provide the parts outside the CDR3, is KAGVTQTPRYLIKTRGQQVTLSCSPISGHRSVSWYQQTPGQGLQFLFEYFSETQRNKGNFPGRFSGRQFSNSRSEMNVSTLELGDSALYLCASSLVGEGTYEQYFGPGTRLTVT.

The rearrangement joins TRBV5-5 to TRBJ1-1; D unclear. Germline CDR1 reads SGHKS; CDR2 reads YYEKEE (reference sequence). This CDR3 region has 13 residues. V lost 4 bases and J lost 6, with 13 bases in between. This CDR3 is CASSPPSRPEAFF. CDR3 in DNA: TGTGCCAGCAGCCCACCTAGTCGCCCTGAAGCTTTCTTT.

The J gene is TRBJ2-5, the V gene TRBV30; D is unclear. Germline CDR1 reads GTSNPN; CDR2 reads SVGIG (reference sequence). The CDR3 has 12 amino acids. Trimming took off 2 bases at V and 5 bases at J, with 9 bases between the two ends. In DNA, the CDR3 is TGTGCCTGGAGTTTCGGTTCGGAGACCCAGTACTTC. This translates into CAWSFGSETQYF.

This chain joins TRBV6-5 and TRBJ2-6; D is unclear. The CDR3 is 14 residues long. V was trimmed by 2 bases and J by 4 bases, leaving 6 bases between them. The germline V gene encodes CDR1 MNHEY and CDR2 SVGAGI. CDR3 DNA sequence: TGTGCCAGCAGTTACATCGAGGGGGCCAACGTCCTGACTTTC. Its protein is CASSYIEGANVLTF.

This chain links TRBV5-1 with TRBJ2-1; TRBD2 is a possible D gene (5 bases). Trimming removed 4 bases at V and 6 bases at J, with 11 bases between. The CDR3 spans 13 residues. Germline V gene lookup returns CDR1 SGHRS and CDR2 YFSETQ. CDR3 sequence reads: CASSDGLVNEQFF. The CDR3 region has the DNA TGCGCCAGCAGCGACGGACTTGTCAATGAGCAGTTCTTC.

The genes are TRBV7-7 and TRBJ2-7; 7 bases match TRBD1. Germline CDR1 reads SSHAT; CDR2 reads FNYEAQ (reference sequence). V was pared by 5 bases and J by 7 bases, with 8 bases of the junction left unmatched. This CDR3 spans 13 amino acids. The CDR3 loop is CASSPDRTGEQYF. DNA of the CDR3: TGTGCCAGCAGCCCGGACAGGACGGGGGAGCAGTACTTC. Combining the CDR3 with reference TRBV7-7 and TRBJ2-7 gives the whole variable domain GAGVSQSPRYKVTKRGQDVTLRCDPISSHATLYWYQQALGQGPEFLTYFNYEAQPDKSGLPSDRFSAERPEGSISTLTIQRTEQRDSAMYRCASSPDRTGEQYFGPGTRLTVT.

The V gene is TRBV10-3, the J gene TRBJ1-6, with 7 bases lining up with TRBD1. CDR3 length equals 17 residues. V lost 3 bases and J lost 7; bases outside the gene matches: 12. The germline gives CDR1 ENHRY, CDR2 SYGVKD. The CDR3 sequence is CAISETQGGKANSPLHF. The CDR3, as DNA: TGTGCCATCAGTGAAACACAAGGGGGCAAAGCGAATTCACCCCTCCACTTT.

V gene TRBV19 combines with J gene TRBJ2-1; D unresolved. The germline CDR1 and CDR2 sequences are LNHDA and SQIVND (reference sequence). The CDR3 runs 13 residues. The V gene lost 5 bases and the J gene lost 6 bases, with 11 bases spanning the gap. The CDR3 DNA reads TGTGCCAGTAGTGCCCGTCCAGGCAATGAGCAGTTCTTC. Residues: CASSARPGNEQFF. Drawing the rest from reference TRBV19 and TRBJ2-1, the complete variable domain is DGGITQSPKYLFRKEGQNVTLSCEQNLNHDAMYWYRQDPGQGLRLIYYSQIVNDFQKGDIAEGYSVSREKKESFPLTVTSAQKNPTAFYLCASSARPGNEQFFGPGTRLTVL.

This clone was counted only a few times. CDR3 in DNA: TGTGCCAGCTCACCGTCGGAGAGCATGAACACTGAAGCTTTCTTT. This translates into CASSPSESMNTEAFF. V and J are TRBV18 and TRBJ1-1; no clear D gene. Germline V gives CDR1 KGHSH, CDR2 LQKENI. V was clipped by 3 bases and J by 0 bases, with 11 bases between them. This CDR3 spans 15 amino acids.

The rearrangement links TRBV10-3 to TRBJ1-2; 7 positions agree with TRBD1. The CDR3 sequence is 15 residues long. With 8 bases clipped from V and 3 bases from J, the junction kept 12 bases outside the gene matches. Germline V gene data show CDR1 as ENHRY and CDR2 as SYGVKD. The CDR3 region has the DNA TGTGCCATCCATGGCCGGACAGGACGGGACTATGGCTACACCTTC. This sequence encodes CAIHGRTGRDYGYTF.

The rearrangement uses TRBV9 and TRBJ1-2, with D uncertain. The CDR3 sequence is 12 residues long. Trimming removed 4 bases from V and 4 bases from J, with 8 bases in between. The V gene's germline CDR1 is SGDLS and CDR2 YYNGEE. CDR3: CASSRESYGYTF. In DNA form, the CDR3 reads TGTGCCAGCAGCCGGGAGTCCTATGGCTACACCTTC.

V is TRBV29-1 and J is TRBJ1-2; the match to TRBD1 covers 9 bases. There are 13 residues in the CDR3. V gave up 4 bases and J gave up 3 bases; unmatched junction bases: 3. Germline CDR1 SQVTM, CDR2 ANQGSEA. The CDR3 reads CSVVGQGHYGYTF. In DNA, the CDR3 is TGCAGCGTTGTGGGACAGGGTCACTATGGCTACACCTTC.

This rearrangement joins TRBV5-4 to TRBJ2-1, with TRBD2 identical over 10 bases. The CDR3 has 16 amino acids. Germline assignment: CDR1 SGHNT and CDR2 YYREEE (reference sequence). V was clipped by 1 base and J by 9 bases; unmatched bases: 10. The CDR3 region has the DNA TGTGCCAGCAGCTTGCCACCAGCGGGGGGGCTTGGTGAGCAGTTCTTC. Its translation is CASSLPPAGGLGEQFF.

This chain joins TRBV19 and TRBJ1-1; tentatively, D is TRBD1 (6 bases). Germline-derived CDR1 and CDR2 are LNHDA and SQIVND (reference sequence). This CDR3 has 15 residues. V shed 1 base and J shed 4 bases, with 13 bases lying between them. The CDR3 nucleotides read TGTGCCAGTAGTATAGTCCAGGGGTCGGGCACTGAAGCTTTCTTT. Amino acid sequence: CASSIVQGSGTEAFF.